This T cell receptor (beta chain) is drawn from a study of cytotoxic CD8 clonotypes in ibrutinib-treated CLL. The CDR3 runs to 13 residues. The V gene lost 6 bases and the J gene lost 7 bases, with 12 bases spanning the gap. Germline CDR1 is MNHNY and CDR2 is SVGAGI (reference sequence). The table came from immunoSEQ multiplex PCR; TCRdb's copy has only in-frame clones and leaves some out. The data hold hundreds of thousands of clones, with around 70% observed a single time. J is TRBJ2-2 and V is TRBV6-6; a weak D match, TRBD2 (6 bases). Sequencing was performed on PBMCs, taken after 24 months of ibrutinib treatment. The source is a human donor with chronic lymphocytic leukemia. The CDR3 coding sequence is TGTGCCAGCAGCGGGACTCGACTCGGGGAGCTGTTTTTT. This gives the protein CASSGTRLGELFF.